This T cell receptor (beta chain) was obtained from a study of regulatory T cells in long-lasting Graves disease. This sample's time point: newly diagnosed GD, antithyroid drugs for less than 3 months. Generation of the TCR library employed RNA extracted from PBMCs. Patients with Graves' disease were diagnosed by American Thyroid Association guidelines. Sequencing libraries for TCR beta were prepared with iRepertoire HTBI primers and Arm-PCR of CDR3 regions. Original methodology: Sample data revealed about 60 TRBV and 14 TRBJ segments. TCRdb processed the multiplex PCR reads anew with MiXCR; each CDR3 protein has one entry. The V and J calls, along with clone size, are taken from TCRdb and not from the paper's own processing. The table includes under 300,000 distinct CDR3 sequences, about 16% detected once. Germline assignment: CDR1 SGHAT and CDR2 FQNNGV. The CDR3 runs to 14 residues. Unmatched junction bases numbered 7, after V lost 6 bases and J lost 4 bases.

Sequences were derived from peripheral blood mononuclear cells (PBMCs), sampled at new diagnosis, from a patient treated with antithyroid drugs. This sequence was found in a female donor with Graves disease. The chain carries TRBV11-2 and TRBJ2-7, with TRBD1 matching 9 bases. The CDR3, as DNA: TGTGCCAGCAGATACTCCGGGACAGGGTACGAGCAGTACTTC. Encoded protein: CASRYSGTGYEQYF.